The rows below give T cell receptor beta chains drawn from one sample of a study of CD4 T cells in relation to SARS-CoV-2 and coronaviruses. Data came from immunoSEQ multiplex PCR; TCRdb stores just in-frame clones and leaves some out. The data show about 15,000 clones, just under 80% seen once. Their antigens remain unidentified. Input material: CD4+ T cells from PBMCs, cultured in vitro. The source of these receptors is a human donor in good health. Both conserved end residues are part of each CDR3. The D gene is left open where the match is weak. Size tells how often a clone was seen (once, few, many) or the class of an expanded clone, and some rows leave it out.

d_call	v_call	clone_size	j_call	cdr3_aa	cdr3_nt
TRBD1	TRBV6-4	once	TRBJ2-3	CASSGYQGADTQYF	TGTGCCAGCAGCGGATACCAGGGGGCGGATACGCAGTATTTT
TRBD2	TRBV7-9	.	TRBJ2-7	CASSLARLAGVEQYF	TGTGCCAGCAGCTTAGCACGGCTAGCGGGAGTCGAGCAGTACTTC
.	TRBV11-2	.	TRBJ1-6	CASSLGQPNNSPLHF	TGTGCCAGCAGCTTAGGACAGCCGAATAATTCACCCCTCCACTTT
.	TRBV7-3	.	TRBJ2-3	CASSLTVGDTQYF	TGTGCCAGCAGCTTAACGGTGGGAGATACGCAGTATTTT
.	TRBV3-1/TRBV3-2	.	TRBJ2-1	CASSQSMESYNEQFF	TGTGCCAGCAGCCAAAGTATGGAGTCCTACAATGAGCAGTTCTTC
.	TRBV28	once	TRBJ1-5	CASSSPGWVASNQPQHF	TGTGCCAGCAGTTCCCCGGGGTGGGTGGCAAGCAATCAGCCCCAGCATTTT
.	TRBV5-8	.	TRBJ1-1	CASSFTAGVAFF	TGTGCCAGCAGCTTCACGGCGGGAGTAGCTTTCTTT
TRBD2	TRBV7-8	.	TRBJ2-3	CASTWAGLAGGRDDTDTQYF	TGTGCCAGCACCTGGGCGGGACTAGCGGGAGGGAGGGACGACACAGATACGCAGTATTTT
.	TRBV28	.	TRBJ2-1	CASSVDWNTGREQFF	TGTGCCAGCAGTGTAGACTGGAACACTGGGCGGGAGCAGTTCTTC
.	TRBV7-9	few	TRBJ2-1	CASSMWSGSYNEQFF	TGTGCCAGCAGCATGTGGTCAGGCAGCTACAATGAGCAGTTCTTC